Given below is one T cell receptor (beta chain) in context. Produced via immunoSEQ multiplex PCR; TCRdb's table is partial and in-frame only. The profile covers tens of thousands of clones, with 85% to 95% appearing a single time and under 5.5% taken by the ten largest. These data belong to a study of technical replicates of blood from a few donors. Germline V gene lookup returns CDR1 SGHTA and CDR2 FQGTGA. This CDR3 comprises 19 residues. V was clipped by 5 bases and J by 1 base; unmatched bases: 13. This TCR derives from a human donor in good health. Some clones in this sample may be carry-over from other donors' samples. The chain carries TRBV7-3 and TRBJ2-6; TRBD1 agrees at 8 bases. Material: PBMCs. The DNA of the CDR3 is TGTGCCAGCAGCAAAGGGCAGGGCAGGGGGCTTTCTGGGGCCAACGTCCTGACTTTC. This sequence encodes CASSKGQGRGLSGANVLTF.